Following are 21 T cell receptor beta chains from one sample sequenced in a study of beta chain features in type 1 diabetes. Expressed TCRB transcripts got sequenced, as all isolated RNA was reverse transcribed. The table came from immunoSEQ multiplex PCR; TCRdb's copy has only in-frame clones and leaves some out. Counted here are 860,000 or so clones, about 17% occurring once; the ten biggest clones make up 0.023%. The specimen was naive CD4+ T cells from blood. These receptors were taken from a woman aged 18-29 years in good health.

CDR3: CASSAGQGAEAFF. The CDR3 DNA sequence: TGTGCCAGCAGCGCGGGACAGGGGGCTGAAGCTTTCTTT. J is TRBJ1-1 and V is TRBV9, with TRBD1 matching 11 bases. J gave up 6 bases and V 3 bases, and 1 base lay outside the gene matches. This CDR3 is built from 13 residues. CDR1 and CDR2 (germline): SGDLS, YYNGEE.

The CDR3 DNA is TGTGCCAGCAGCTTAGGTGGGGGCACAGATACGCAGTATTTT. It is translated as CASSLGGGTDTQYF. The chain carries TRBV4-2 and TRBJ2-3; D is undetermined. Trimming took off 5 bases at V and 1 base at J, with 10 bases between the two ends. CDR1 is LGHNA and CDR2 is YNFKEQ in the germline V gene. This CDR3 is 14 amino acids long.

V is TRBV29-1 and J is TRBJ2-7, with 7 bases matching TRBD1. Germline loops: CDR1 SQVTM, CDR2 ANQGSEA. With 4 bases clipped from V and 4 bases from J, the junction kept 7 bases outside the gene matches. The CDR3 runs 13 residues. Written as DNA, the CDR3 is TGCAGCGTTGCAAAAGGGGGCTTATACGAGCAGTACTTC. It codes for CSVAKGGLYEQYF.

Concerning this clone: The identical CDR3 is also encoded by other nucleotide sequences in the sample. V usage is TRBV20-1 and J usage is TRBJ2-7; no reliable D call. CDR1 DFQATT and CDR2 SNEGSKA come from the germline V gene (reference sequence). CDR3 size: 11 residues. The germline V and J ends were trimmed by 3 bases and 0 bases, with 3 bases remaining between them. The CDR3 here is CSASGSYEQYF. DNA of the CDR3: TGCAGTGCTAGCGGCTCCTACGAGCAGTACTTC.

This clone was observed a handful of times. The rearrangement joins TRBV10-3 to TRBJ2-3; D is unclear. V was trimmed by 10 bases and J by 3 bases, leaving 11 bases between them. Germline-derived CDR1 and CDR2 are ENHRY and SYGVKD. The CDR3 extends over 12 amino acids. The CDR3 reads CATSDGTDTQYF. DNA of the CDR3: TGTGCCACAAGTGACGGGACAGATACGCAGTATTTT.

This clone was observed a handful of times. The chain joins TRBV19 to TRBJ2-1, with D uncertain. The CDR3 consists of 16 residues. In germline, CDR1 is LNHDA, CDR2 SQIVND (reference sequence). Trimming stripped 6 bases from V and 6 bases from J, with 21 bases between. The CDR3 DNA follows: TGTGCCAGTAGAAGTATGGAACTCCAGACTCTCAATGAGCAGTTCTTC. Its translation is CASRSMELQTLNEQFF.

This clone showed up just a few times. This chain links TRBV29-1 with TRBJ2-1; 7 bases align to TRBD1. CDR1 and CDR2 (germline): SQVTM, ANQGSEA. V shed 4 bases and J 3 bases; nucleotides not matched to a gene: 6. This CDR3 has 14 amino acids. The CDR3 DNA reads TGCAGCGTTGTGAGGGGGCGCGGCTACAATGAGCAGTTCTTC. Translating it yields CSVVRGRGYNEQFF.

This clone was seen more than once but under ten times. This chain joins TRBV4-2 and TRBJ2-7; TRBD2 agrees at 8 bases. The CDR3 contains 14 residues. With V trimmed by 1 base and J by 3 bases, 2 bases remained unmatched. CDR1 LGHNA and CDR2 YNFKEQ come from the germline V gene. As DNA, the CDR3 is TGTGCCAGCAGCCAAGGGGGGACTAGCTACGAGCAGTACTTC. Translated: CASSQGGTSYEQYF.

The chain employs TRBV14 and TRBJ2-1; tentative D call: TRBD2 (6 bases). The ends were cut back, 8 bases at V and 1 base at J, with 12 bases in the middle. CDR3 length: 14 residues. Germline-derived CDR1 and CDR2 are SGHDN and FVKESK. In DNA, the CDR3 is TGTGCCAGCGCCGGCGGGGCTTCCTACAATGAGCAGTTCTTC. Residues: CASAGGASYNEQFF.

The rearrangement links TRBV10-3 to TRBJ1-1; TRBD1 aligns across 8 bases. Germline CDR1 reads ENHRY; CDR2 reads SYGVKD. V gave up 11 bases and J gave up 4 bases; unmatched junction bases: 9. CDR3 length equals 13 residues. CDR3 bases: TGTGCCTCTCAGGGGGCCGTGGGCACTGAAGCTTTCTTT. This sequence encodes CASQGAVGTEAFF.

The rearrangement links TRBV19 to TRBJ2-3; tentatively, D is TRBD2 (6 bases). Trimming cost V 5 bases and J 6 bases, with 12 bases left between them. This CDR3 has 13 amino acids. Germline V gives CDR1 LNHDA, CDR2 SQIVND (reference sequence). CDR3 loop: CASSGTLFDTQYF. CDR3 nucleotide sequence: TGTGCCAGTAGTGGGACTTTATTTGATACGCAGTATTTT.

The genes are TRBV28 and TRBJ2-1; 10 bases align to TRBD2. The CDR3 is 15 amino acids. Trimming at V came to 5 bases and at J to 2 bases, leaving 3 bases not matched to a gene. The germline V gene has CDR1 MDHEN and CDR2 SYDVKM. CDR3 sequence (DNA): TGTGCCAGCAGTCCGACTAGCGGGCCCTACAATGAGCAGTTCTTC. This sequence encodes CASSPTSGPYNEQFF.

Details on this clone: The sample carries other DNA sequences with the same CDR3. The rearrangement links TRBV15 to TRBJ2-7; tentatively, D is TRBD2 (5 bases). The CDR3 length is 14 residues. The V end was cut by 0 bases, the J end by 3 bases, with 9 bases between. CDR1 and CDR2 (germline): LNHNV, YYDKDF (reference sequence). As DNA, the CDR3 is TGTGCCACCAGCAGAGACGGCCGGGGCTACGAGCAGTACTTC. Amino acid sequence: CATSRDGRGYEQYF.

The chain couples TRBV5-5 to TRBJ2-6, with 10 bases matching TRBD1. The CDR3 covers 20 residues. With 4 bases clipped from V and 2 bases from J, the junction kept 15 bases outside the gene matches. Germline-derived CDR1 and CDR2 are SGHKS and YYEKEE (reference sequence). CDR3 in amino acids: CASSRVPTGGLNTGANVLTF. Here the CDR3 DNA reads TGTGCCAGCAGCCGAGTTCCGACAGGGGGCCTAAATACTGGGGCCAACGTCCTGACTTTC.

CDR3 sequence reads: CASSEARGEQFF. The DNA for the CDR3 is TGTGCCAGCAGTGAAGCGCGGGGGGAGCAGTTCTTC. The rearrangement joins TRBV6-1 to TRBJ2-1; TRBD2 matches at 7 bases. The CDR3 totals 12 residues. Germline V lookup: CDR1 MNHNS, CDR2 SASEGT. V shed 0 bases and J 10 bases; nucleotides not matched to a gene: 0.

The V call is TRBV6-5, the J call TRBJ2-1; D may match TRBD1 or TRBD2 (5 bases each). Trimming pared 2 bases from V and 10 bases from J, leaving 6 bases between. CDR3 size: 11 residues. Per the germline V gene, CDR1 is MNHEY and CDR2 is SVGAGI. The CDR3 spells CASSYRDEQFF. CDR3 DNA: TGTGCCAGCAGTTACAGGGACGAGCAGTTCTTC.

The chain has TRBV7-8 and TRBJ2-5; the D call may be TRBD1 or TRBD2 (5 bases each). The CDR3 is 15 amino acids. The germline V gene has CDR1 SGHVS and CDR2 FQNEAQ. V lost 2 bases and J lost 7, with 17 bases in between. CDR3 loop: CASSLPTRQRGTQYF. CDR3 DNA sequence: TGTGCCAGCAGCTTACCGACCCGACAGAGGGGGACCCAGTACTTC.

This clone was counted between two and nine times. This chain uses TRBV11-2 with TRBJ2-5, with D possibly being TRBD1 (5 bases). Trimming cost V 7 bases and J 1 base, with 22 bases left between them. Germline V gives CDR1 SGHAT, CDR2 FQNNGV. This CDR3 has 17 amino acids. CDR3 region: CASTSPRPGRSQETQYF. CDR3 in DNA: TGTGCCAGCACCTCCCCCCGGCCAGGGCGGTCCCAAGAGACCCAGTACTTC.

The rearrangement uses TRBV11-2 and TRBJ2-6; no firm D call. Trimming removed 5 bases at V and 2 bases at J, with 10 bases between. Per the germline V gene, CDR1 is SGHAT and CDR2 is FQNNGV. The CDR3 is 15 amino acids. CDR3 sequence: CASSHRSPGANVLTF. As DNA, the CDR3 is TGTGCCAGCAGCCACCGGAGTCCTGGGGCCAACGTCCTGACTTTC.

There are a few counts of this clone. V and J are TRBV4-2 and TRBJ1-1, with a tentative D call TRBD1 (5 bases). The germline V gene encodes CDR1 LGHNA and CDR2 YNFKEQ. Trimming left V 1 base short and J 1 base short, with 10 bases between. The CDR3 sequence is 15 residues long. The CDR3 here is CASSQGWGKNTEAFF. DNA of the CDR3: TGTGCCAGCAGCCAAGGTTGGGGGAAGAACACTGAAGCTTTCTTT.

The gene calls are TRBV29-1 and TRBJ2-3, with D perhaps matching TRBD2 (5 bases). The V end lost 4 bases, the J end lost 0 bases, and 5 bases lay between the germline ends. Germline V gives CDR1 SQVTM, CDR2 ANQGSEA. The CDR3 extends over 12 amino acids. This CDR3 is CSVGTSTDTQYF. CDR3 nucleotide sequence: TGCAGCGTTGGGACTAGCACAGATACGCAGTATTTT.